These T cell receptor beta chains were read from a single sample in a study of blood T cell repertoires in COVID-19. The table came from immunoSEQ multiplex PCR; TCRdb's copy has only in-frame clones and leaves some out. This table has around 190,000 clones, roughly 88% appearing once. Sequencing was carried out using PBMCs or T cells enriched from blood (not recorded which). The origin of the receptors is a man aged 35 to 55 with acute COVID-19. The CDR3 runs from the conserved cysteine through the conserved F or W. A D gene is named only where the DNA matches it firmly. Clone size appears in some rows only: once, few, many, or a class for an expanded clone.

>-|-|TRBV2|TRBJ1-4
TGTGCCAGCAGAGTAACTAGCCTTGGTGAAAAACTGTTTTTT
CASRVTSLGEKLFF
>-|-|TRBV27|TRBJ2-7
TGTGCCAGCAGTTTAAAGGGGACTCTCTACGAGCAGTACTTC
CASSLKGTLYEQYF
>-|TRBD2|TRBV7-9|TRBJ2-1
TGTGCCAGCAGCCTAAACCGGGACTACGAGCAGTTCTTC
CASSLNRDYEQFF
>-|TRBD2|TRBV9|TRBJ2-7
TGTGCCAGCAGCGCTAATCCGGCCGGGACTAGCGCCGGGGACGAGCAGTACTTC
CASSANPAGTSAGDEQYF
>few|-|TRBV19|TRBJ1-2
TGTGCCAGTAGTCGCGCCCGTAGCGAGGGCTACACCTTC
CASSRARSEGYTF
>-|-|TRBV28|TRBJ1-6
TGTGCCAGCAGCCTAGTTAATTCACCCCTCCACTTT
CASSLVNSPLHF
>few|TRBD1|TRBV19|TRBJ1-2
TGTGCCAGTAGTAGAGCTGGGACAGGGGGCCAGAACTATGGCTACACCTTC
CASSRAGTGGQNYGYTF
>-|TRBD2|TRBV4-3|TRBJ2-7
TGCGCCAGCAGCCAAGGTGGGAGGGCCGCCGAGCAGTACTTC
CASSQGGRAAEQYF
>-|-|TRBV9|TRBJ2-1
TGTGCCAGCAGCGTTGGTAGCGGCGATGAGCAGTTCTTC
CASSVGSGDEQFF
>once|-|TRBV6-5|TRBJ2-2
TGTGCCACCCGTCAAAGGGAGACCGGGGAGCTGTTTTTT
CATRQRETGELFF
>-|-|TRBV25-1|TRBJ1-2
TGTGCCAGCAGTGATCCTACTCTCGGGGGCTACACCTTC
CASSDPTLGGYTF
>once|TRBD2|TRBV4-1|TRBJ2-3
TGCGCCAGCAGCCACGACGGACTAGCGACAGATACGCAGTATTTT
CASSHDGLATDTQYF
>few|-|TRBV5-5|TRBJ1-3
TGTGCCAGCAGCTTCTCAGGGTACGGAAACACCATATATTTT
CASSFSGYGNTIYF
>-|-|TRBV2|TRBJ2-7
TGTGCCAGCAGCCGGGACACAATATACGAGCAGTACTTC
CASSRDTIYEQYF
>-|TRBD2|TRBV7-9|TRBJ2-1
TGTGCCAGCAGCTTAGACAGCGGGAGCTACAATGAGCAGTTCTTC
CASSLDSGSYNEQFF
>-|-|TRBV2|TRBJ1-2
TGTGCCAGCAGTGAAAGGGGAGGCTATGGCTACACCTTC
CASSERGGYGYTF
>few|-|TRBV15|TRBJ1-1
TGTGCCACCAGCAGTAACAGCCTGAACACTGAAGCTTTCTTT
CATSSNSLNTEAFF
>-|TRBD1|TRBV5-4|TRBJ2-1
TGTGCCAGCAGCACCGGGACAGGGCTCTACAATGAGCAGTTCTTC
CASSTGTGLYNEQFF
>once|TRBD1|TRBV5-4|TRBJ1-2
TGTGCCAGCAGCGAAGGGACAGTTTATGGCTACACCTTC
CASSEGTVYGYTF
>-|TRBD1|TRBV19|TRBJ1-1
TGTGCCACCAACAGGGGTGGAACTGAAGCTTTCTTT
CATNRGGTEAFF
>once|TRBD1|TRBV2|TRBJ1-5
TGTGCCAGCCGGAGACAGGGGGTGAGCAATCAGCCCCAGCATTTT
CASRRQGVSNQPQHF
>-|TRBD2|TRBV7-2|TRBJ2-2
TGTGCCAGCAGCTTAGTCTCTATGGGACTATACGGGGAGCTGTTTTTT
CASSLVSMGLYGELFF
>few|TRBD1|TRBV5-1|TRBJ2-5
TGCGCCAGCAGCTTGGTACCAGGGCAGGGGGAAGAGACCCAGTACTTC
CASSLVPGQGEETQYF
>-|-|TRBV28|TRBJ1-3
TGTGCCAGCAGATTGCCTGGAGCGGGAGGAAACACCATATATTTT
CASRLPGAGGNTIYF
>-|TRBD1|TRBV7-3|TRBJ1-2
TGTGCCAGCAGCCCACAGGGGACTGGCTACACCTTC
CASSPQGTGYTF
>-|-|TRBV7-2|TRBJ1-3
TGTGCCAGCAGCTCCCAACAGGGCGCCTCTGGAAACACCATATATTTT
CASSSQQGASGNTIYF
>-|-|TRBV6-5|TRBJ1-4
TGTGCCAGCAGCGCCCCCTCGGGGGGGCGGGAAAAACTGTTTTTT
CASSAPSGGREKLFF
>-|-|TRBV28|TRBJ1-4
TGTGCCAGCAGTTCTCCGTGGCTCGATGAAAAACTGTTTTTT
CASSSPWLDEKLFF
>-|TRBD1|TRBV6-5|TRBJ2-7
TGTGCCAGCTCTTTTACAGGGGGGTCCTACGAGCAGTACTTC
CASSFTGGSYEQYF
>once|TRBD2|TRBV29-1|TRBJ2-7
TGCAGCGTTGTAGGAGCGGGAGGTACCTACGAGCAGTACTTC
CSVVGAGGTYEQYF
>-|-|TRBV7-8|TRBJ2-1
TGTGCCAGCAGCCAGGGGTTCAATGAGCAGTTCTTC
CASSQGFNEQFF
>-|TRBD2|TRBV29-1|TRBJ2-3
TGCAGCGCGGCCCCTAGCGGGAGGGGCACAGATACGCAGTATTTT
CSAAPSGRGTDTQYF
>-|TRBD2|TRBV28|TRBJ2-1
TGTGCCAGCAGTTTATTCGGACTAGCGGGGGACAATGAGCAGTTCTTC
CASSLFGLAGDNEQFF
>-|-|TRBV28|TRBJ2-2
TGTGCCAGCAGCCAAAACACCGGGGAGCTGTTTTTT
CASSQNTGELFF
>-|-|TRBV5-1|TRBJ1-1
TGCGCCAGCAGCGGGCAGTTAGCGGGCACTGAAGCTTTCTTT
CASSGQLAGTEAFF
>-|-|TRBV5-1|TRBJ2-2
TGCGCCAGCAGCTTTGCGGGCCCAAACACCGGGGAGCTGTTTTTT
CASSFAGPNTGELFF
>-|TRBD1|TRBV28|TRBJ2-3
TGTGCCATCCAACCAGGGGGGCGGACAGGGGGAACAGATACGCAGTATTTT
CAIQPGGRTGGTDTQYF
>few|-|TRBV19|TRBJ1-1
TGTGCCAGTAGTATAGATCACGGGGGATACACTGAAGCTTTCTTT
CASSIDHGGYTEAFF
>-|-|TRBV28|TRBJ2-1
TGTGCCAGCAGTTTGAGGCAGGGCGACCACAATGAGCAGTTCTTC
CASSLRQGDHNEQFF